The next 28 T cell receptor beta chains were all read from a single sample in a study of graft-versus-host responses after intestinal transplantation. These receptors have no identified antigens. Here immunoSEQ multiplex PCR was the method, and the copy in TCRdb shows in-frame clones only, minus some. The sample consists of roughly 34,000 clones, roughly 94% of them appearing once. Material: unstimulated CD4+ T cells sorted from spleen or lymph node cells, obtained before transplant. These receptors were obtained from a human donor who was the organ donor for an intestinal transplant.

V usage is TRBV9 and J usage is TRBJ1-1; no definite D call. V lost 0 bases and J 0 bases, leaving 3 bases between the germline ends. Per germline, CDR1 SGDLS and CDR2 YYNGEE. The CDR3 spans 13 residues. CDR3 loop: CASSVAMNTEAFF. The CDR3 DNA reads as TGTGCCAGCAGCGTAGCCATGAACACTGAAGCTTTCTTT.

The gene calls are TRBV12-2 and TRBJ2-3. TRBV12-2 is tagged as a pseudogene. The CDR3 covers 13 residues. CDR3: CASRLALGDTQYF. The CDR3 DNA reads TGTGCAAGTCGCTTAGCCCTGGGGGATACGCAGTATTTT.

CDR3 sequence reads: CASSLRADYGYTF. CDR3 in DNA: TGTGCCAGCAGCTTAAGGGCGGACTATGGCTACACCTTC. The chain links TRBV7-9 to TRBJ1-2; D gene unclear. The germline CDR1 and CDR2 sequences are SEHNR and FQNEAQ (reference sequence). Trimming pared 2 bases from V and 3 bases from J, leaving 7 bases between. The CDR3 runs to 13 residues.

CDR3 sequence: CASSPAVVGETQYF. The CDR3 DNA reads TGTGCCAGCAGCCCGGCAGTGGTAGGAGAGACCCAGTACTTC. This rearrangement joins TRBV11-2 to TRBJ2-5; D gene unclear. The CDR3 spans 14 residues. The germline V gene has CDR1 SGHAT and CDR2 FQNNGV. V was clipped by 5 bases and J by 4 bases, with 14 bases between them.

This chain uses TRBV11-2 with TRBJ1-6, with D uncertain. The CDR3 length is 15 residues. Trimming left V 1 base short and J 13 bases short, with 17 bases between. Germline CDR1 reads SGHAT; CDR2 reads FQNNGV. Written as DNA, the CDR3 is TGTGCCAGCAGCTTAGGGGCGCCCCCCAAGGATCCCCTCCACTTT. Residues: CASSLGAPPKDPLHF.

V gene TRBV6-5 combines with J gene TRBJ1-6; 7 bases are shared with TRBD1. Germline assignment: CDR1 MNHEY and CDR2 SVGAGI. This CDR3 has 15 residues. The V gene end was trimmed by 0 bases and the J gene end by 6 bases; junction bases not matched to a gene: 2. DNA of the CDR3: TGTGCCAGCAGTTACTCGACAGGGACTAATTCACCCCTCCACTTT. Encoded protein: CASSYSTGTNSPLHF.

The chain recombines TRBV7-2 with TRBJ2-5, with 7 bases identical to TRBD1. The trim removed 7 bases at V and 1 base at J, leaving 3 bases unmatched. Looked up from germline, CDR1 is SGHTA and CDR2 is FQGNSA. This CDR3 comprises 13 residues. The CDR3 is CASTGTVQETQYF. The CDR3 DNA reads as TGTGCCAGCACCGGGACAGTCCAAGAGACCCAGTACTTC.

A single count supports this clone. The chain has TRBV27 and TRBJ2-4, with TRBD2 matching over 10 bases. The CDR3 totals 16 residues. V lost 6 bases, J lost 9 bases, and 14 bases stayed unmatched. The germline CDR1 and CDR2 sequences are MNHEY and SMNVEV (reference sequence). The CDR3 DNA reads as TGTGCCAGCAGAATGAGCGGGGGGGCCGGGAGTGGCATTCAGTACTTC. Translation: CASRMSGGAGSGIQYF.

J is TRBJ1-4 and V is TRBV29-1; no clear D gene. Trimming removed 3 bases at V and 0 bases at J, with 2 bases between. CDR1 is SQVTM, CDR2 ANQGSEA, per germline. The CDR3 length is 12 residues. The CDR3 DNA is TGCAGCGTTGACACAACTAATGAAAAACTGTTTTTT. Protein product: CSVDTTNEKLFF.

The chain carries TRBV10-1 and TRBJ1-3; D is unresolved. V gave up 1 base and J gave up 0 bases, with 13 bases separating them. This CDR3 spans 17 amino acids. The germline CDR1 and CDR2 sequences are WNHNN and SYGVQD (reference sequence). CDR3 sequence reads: CASSEFRRLDSGNTIYF. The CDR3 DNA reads TGCGCCAGCAGTGAGTTTCGCAGGCTCGACTCTGGAAACACCATATATTTT.

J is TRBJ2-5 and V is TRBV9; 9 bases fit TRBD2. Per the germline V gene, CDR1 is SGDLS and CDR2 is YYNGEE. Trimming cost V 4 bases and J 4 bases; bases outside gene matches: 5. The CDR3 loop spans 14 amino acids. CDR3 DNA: TGTGCCAGCAGCTGGCGGGGGGGGTCAGAGACCCAGTACTTC. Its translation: CASSWRGGSETQYF.

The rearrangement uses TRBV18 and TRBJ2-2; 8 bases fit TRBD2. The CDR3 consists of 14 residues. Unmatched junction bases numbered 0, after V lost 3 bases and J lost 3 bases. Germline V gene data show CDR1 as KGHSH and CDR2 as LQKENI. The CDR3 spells CASSPGLDTGELFF. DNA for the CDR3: TGTGCCAGCTCACCGGGACTAGACACCGGGGAGCTGTTTTTT.

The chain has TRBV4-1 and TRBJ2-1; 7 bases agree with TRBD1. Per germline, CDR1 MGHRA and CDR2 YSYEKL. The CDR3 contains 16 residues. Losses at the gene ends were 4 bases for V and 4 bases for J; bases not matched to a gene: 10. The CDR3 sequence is CASSRIPGTVYNEQFF. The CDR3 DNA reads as TGCGCCAGCAGCCGGATTCCCGGGACAGTTTACAATGAGCAGTTCTTC.

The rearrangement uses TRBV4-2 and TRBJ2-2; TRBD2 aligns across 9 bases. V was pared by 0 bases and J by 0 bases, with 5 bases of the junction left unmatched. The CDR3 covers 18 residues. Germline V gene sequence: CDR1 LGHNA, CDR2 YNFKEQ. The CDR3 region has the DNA TGTGCCAGCAGCCAAGATCTGAGGACTAGCGCGAACACCGGGGAGCTGTTTTTT. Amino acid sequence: CASSQDLRTSANTGELFF.

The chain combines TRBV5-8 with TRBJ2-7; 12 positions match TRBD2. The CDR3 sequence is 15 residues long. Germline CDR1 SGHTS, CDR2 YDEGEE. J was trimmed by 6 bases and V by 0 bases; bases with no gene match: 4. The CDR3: CASSLVLAGGVEQYF. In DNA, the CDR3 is TGTGCCAGCAGCTTGGTACTAGCGGGGGGTGTCGAGCAGTACTTC.

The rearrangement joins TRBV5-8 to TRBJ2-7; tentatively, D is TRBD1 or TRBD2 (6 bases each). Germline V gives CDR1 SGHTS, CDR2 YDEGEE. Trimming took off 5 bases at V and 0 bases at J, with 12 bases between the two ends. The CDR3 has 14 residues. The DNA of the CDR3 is TGTGCCAGCAGTGCCCGGGGGCCCTCCTACGAGCAGTACTTC. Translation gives CASSARGPSYEQYF. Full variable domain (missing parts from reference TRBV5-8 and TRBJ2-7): EAGVTQSPTHLIKTRGQQATLRCSPISGHTSVYWYQQALGLGLQFLLWYDEGEERNRGNFPPRFSGRQFPNYSSELNVNALELEDSALYLCASSARGPSYEQYFGPGTRLTVT.

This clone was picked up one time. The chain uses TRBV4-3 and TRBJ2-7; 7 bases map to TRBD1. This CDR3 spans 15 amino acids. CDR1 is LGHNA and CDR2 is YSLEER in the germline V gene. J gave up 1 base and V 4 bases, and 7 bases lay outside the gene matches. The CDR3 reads CASSLGTDPSYEQYF. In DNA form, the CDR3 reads TGCGCCAGCAGCCTAGGGACAGATCCATCCTACGAGCAGTACTTC.

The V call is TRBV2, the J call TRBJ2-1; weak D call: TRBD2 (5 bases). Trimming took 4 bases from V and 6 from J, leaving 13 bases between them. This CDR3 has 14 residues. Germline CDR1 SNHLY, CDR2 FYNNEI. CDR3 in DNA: TGTGCCAGCAGTGCCCCTGACCGGGGCAATGAGCAGTTCTTC. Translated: CASSAPDRGNEQFF.

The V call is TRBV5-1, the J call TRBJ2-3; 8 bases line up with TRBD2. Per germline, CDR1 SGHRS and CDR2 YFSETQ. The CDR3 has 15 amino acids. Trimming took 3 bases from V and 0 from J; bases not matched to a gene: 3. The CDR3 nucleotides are TGCGCCAGCAGCTCAATAGCGGGGAGCACAGATACGCAGTATTTT. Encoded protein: CASSSIAGSTDTQYF.

CDR3 in DNA: TGCGCCAGCAGCTTGGGCGGCAGCCTCAACAATGAGCAGTTCTTC. As protein: CASSLGGSLNNEQFF. This chain joins TRBV5-1 and TRBJ2-1; D is unresolved. V was shortened by 0 bases and J by 5 bases, with 12 bases between the two germline ends. The CDR3 consists of 15 residues. In germline, CDR1 is SGHRS, CDR2 YFSETQ.

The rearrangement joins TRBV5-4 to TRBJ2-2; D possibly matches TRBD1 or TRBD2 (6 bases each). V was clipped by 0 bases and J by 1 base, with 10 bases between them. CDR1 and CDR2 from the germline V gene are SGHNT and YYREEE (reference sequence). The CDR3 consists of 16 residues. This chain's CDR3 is CASSLVGGRNTGELFF. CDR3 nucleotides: TGTGCCAGCAGCTTGGTTGGGGGGCGGAACACCGGGGAGCTGTTTTTT.

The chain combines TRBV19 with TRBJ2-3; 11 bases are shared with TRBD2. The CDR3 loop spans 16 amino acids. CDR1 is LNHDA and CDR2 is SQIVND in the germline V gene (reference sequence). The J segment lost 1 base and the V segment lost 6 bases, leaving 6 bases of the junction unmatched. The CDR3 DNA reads TGTGCCAGTAGGAGTAGCGGGGGGGCCGGCACAGATACGCAGTATTTT. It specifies CASRSSGGAGTDTQYF.

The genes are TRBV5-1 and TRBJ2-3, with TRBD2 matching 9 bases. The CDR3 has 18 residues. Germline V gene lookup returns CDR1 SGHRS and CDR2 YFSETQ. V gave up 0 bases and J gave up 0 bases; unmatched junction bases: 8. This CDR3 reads CASSLARTSASSTDTQYF. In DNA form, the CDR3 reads TGCGCCAGCAGCTTGGCCCGGACTAGCGCCTCTAGCACAGATACGCAGTATTTT.

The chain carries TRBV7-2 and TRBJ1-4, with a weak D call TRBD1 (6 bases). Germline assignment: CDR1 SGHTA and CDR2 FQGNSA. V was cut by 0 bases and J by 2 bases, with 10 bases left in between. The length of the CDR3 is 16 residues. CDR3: CASSLARGATNEKLFF. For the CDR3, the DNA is TGTGCCAGCAGCTTAGCACGGGGGGCGACTAATGAAAAACTGTTTTTT.

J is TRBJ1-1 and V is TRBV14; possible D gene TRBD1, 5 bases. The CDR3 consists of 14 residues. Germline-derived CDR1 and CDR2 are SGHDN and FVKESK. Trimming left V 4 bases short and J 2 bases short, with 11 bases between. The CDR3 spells CASSRGLTNTEAFF. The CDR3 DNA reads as TGTGCCAGCAGCCGGGGACTAACCAACACTGAAGCTTTCTTT.

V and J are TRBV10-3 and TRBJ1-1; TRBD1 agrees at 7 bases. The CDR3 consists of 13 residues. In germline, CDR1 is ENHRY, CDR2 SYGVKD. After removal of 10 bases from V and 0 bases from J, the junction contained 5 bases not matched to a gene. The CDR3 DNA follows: TGTGCCACCCGACAGGGTTTGAACACTGAAGCTTTCTTT. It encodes CATRQGLNTEAFF.

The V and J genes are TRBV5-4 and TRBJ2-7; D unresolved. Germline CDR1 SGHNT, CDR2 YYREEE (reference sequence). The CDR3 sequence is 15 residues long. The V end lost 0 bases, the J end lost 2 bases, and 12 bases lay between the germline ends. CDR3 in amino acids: CASSLGRGNTYEQYF. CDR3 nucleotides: TGTGCCAGCAGCTTGGGCCGAGGTAATACCTACGAGCAGTACTTC. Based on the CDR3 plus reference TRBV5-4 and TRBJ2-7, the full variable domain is ETGVTQSPTHLIKTRGQQVTLRCSSQSGHNTVSWYQQALGQGPQFIFQYYREEENGRGNFPPRFSGLQFPNYSSELNVNALELDDSALYLCASSLGRGNTYEQYFGPGTRLTVT.

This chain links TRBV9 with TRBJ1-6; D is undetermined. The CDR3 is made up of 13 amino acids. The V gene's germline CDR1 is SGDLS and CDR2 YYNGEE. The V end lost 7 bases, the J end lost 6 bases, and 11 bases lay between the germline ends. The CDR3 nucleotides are TGTGCCAGCGCGCTCGGGGTTAATTCACCCCTCCACTTT. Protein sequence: CASALGVNSPLHF.